This entry features one TCR beta chain sequence. A few counts support this clonotype. What this receptor recognizes is not known. The record has no base qualities; no much larger clone is one base away. Hyperthyroidism patients were newly diagnosed, with disease duration under 2 months, and aged 18 to 65 years. Patients with other autoimmune diseases, uncontrolled infections, pregnancy or lactation were excluded from the study. Diagnosis relied on clinical symptoms, serum thyroxine, TRAb, thyroid ultrasound and orbital computed tomography. Total RNA was extracted using Trizol reagent, and RNA quality was checked on an Agilent 2100 Bioanalyzer. This sample was included in a study of Graves' ophthalmopathy and Graves' hyperthyroidism (dated by TCRdb to the late 2010s). As for the study more broadly: Stable hyperthyroidism was defined as no progression to ophthalmopathy within 18 months of follow-up. TCR beta repertoire signatures were used to distinguish Graves' ophthalmopathy from Graves' hyperthyroidism and to predict progression to ophthalmopathy. In total, over 130 blood samples were TCR-sequenced: 40 to 45 ophthalmopathy, roughly 80 hyperthyroidism and roughly 17 hyperthyroidism-to-ophthalmopathy patients. To explore V-J signatures distinguishing ophthalmopathy from hyperthyroidism, a discovery set of 100 patients (roughly 42 ophthalmopathy, 57 stable hyperthyroidism) was enrolled. An independent validation cohort was composed of some 19 hyperthyroidism patients and over 15 patients who later progressed from hyperthyroidism to ophthalmopathy. In several hyperthyroidism patients, the T-cell repertoires found in thyroid tissue were compared with those found in blood. After sampling, hyperthyroidism patients received methimazole starting at 30 mg daily, and ophthalmopathy patients received high-dose intravenous methylprednisolone. General findings and caveats noted by the study authors: In cross-validation, the 13-signature model distinguished ophthalmopathy from stable hyperthyroidism with around 90% sensitivity and about 81% specificity, while in the test set the corresponding values were roughly 80% and 75%. In validation, the model predicted ophthalmopathy progression with about 70% sensitivity and around 72% specificity; 12 predicted patients were CT-confirmed with GO in a median of approximately 6.5 months. Among expanded thyroid clonotypes with frequency above 0.001, most also showed up in blood, which suggests that blood repertoires may reflect the thyroid immune response. No statistical method was used to predetermine the sample size, and group allocation was not hidden from the investigators.

TCR beta CDR3 regions were amplified from RNA transcripts for repertoire sequencing. The first round was an RT-PCR using HTBI primers with the Qiagen OneStep RT-PCR kit, and this first round was followed by a second-round multiplex PCR, then size selection and purification. Libraries were sequenced paired-end with 100 bp reads on an Illumina HiSeq2000. The original methods were these. SOAPnuke was used to process the reads, throwing out any read that had adapters, had uncalled bases, had a mean Phred below 15, or lacked an exact constant-primer or identifier match. COPE v1.2.5 was used to merge the high-quality paired reads. Each unique nucleotide sequence was treated as a clonotype, and MiTCR v1.1 was used to align the clonotypes to the IMGT TRB V, D and J references. The analysis was limited to V-J combinations with a frequency above 0.0001, which together covered 99.2% of repertoires. For each V-J combination, a TCR clonal expansion and chaos score was defined as the ratio of F50 clonal expansion to chaos observed in the TCRdist matrix. Welch's t-statistics and random forest were used to reduce features to over ten V-J combinations, which were fed into a naive Bayes classifier. Thyroid-blood repertoire similarity was quantified with the Morisita-Horn index. In-frame beta chains were kept once TCRdb had trimmed the public reads at Q25 with fastp and called clones with MiXCR. Rows are combined by CDR3 protein, so each entry shows the most common genes and DNA. In this record, the V and J calls reflect TCRdb's handling and not the investigators' own analysis. The sample includes 450,000 to 600,000 distinct CDR3 sequences, with just under 40% observed a single time. Approximately 4.1% of the sample is held by the ten biggest clonotypes.

The source is an adult man with Graves' hyperthyroidism. Sequences were obtained from peripheral blood or thyroid tissue (not recorded which).

The DNA sequence follows: TGTGCCAGTAGTTTCCGGTTGGCGAACACTGAAGCTTTCTTT. This encodes CASSFRLANTEAFF. The chain was built from TRBV19 and TRBJ1-1, with the D segment identity uncertain. Based on the germline V gene (reference sequence), the CDR1 and CDR2 sequences are LNHDA and SQIVND. Deletion took 5 bases off V and 1 base off J, with a span of 11 bases between the germline ends. The CDR3 starts with the cysteine, ends with the phenylalanine, and has 14 residues. Just the 42-base CDR3 DNA is kept, in frame starting at base 1. Reference TRBV19 and TRBJ1-1 proteins supply the regions before and after the CDR3; the full variable domain is: DGGITQSPKYLFRKEGQNVTLSCEQNLNHDAMYWYRQDPGQGLRLIYYSQIVNDFQKGDIAEGYSVSREKKESFPLTVTSAQKNPTAFYLCASSFRLANTEAFFGQGTRLTVV.